This TCR beta chain is from a study of T cells after posttransplantation cyclophosphamide. General study results and limits: Skin or GI-infiltrating T cells shared few TRB sequences with blood. Later blood repertoires were often dominated by clones from the donor CD8+ memory compartment. Recipient CMV seropositivity and CMV reactivation strongly tracked TRB clonality.

In regard to this clone: Its antigen is not known.

The V end lost 5 bases, the J end lost 5 bases, and 15 bases lay between the germline ends. The germline gives CDR1 GTSNPN, CDR2 SVGIG (reference sequence). The CDR3 loop spans 13 amino acids. This table comes from immunoSEQ multiplex PCR, and its TCRdb copy is limited to in-frame clones, with some not included. The table includes some 20,000 clones, under 99% detected once. Cells defined as naive were viable CD3+CD4+ or CD3+CD8+ and CCR7+CD45RA+CD45RO-CD95-CD27+CD28+. On the day of bone marrow donation, the related graft donor provided peripheral blood. The sequence came from a man in his forties in good health, CMV-negative, and a related stem cell transplant donor. The rearrangement links TRBV30 to TRBJ2-5; D is possibly TRBD1 (6 bases). The source material was naive CD4+ T cells sorted from PBMCs. CDR3 sequence (DNA): TGTGCCTGGTCTACCTCTACAGGGGAGACCCAGTACTTC. Its protein is CAWSTSTGETQYF. Filled out from reference TRBV30 and TRBJ2-5, the complete variable domain reads SQTIHQWPATLVQPVGSPLSLECTVEGTSNPNLYWYRQAAGRGLQLLFYSVGIGQISSEVPQNLSASRPQDRQFILSSKKLLLSDSGFYLCAWSTSTGETQYFGPGTRLLVL.